This T cell receptor beta chain was retrieved from a study of T-cell reconstitution after alpha-beta-depleted transplantation in children. Study conclusions and caveats: Surviving recipient T cells and intrathymic progenitors accounted for some patients' high TCRbeta diversity at day 60. Alpha-beta T cells about two months after transplant reportedly derived from several hundred expanded graft clones. Most T-cell counts and diversity one year after the transplant came from T cells that were newly produced.

Unique molecular identifiers were incorporated when the TCRbeta library was constructed. TCRdb re-derived calls from the PCR reads in MiXCR, one entry per CDR3 protein. The table records about 170,000 distinct CDR3 sequences, around 10% of them present only once. Concerning this clonotype itself: Antigen unknown.

The source is a boy between 2 and 10 years old with acute myeloid leukemia, due to receive a stem cell transplant. This specimen consisted of PBMCs, obtained before TCRalphabeta/CD19-depleted stem cell transplant.

CDR3 coding DNA: TGTGCCAGCAGCGTACAGGGGGCCGGTTCACCCCTCCACTTT. Protein sequence: CASSVQGAGSPLHF. The rearrangement uses TRBV7-3 and TRBJ1-6; 9 bases line up with TRBD1. J gave up 9 bases and V 5 bases, and 5 bases lay outside the gene matches. Germline V gives CDR1 SGHTA, CDR2 FQGTGA. This CDR3 has 14 residues.